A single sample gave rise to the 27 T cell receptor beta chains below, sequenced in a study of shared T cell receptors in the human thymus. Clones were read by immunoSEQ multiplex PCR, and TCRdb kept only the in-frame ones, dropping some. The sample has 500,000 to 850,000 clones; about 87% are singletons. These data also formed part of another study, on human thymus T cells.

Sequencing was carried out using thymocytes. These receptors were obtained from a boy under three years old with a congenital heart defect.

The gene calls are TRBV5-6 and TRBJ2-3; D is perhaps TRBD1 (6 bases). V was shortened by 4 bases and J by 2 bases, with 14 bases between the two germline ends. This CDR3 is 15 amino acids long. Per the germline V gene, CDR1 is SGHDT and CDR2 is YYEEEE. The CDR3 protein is CASSPGLGATDTQYF. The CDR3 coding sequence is TGTGCCAGCAGCCCGGGCTTGGGGGCCACAGATACGCAGTATTTT.

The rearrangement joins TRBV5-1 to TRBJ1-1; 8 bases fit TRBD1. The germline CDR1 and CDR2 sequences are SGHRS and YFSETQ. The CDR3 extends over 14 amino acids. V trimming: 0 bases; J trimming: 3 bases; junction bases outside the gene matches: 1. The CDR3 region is CASSLGTGHTEAFF. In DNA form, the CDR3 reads TGCGCCAGCAGCTTGGGGACAGGGCACACTGAAGCTTTCTTT.

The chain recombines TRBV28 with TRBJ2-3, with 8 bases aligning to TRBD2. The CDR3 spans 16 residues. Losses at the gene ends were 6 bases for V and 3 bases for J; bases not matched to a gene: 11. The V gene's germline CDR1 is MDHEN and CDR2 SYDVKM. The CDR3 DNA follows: TGTGCCAGCAGACGGCGGGGGGACGGGGGGACAGATACGCAGTATTTT. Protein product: CASRRRGDGGTDTQYF.

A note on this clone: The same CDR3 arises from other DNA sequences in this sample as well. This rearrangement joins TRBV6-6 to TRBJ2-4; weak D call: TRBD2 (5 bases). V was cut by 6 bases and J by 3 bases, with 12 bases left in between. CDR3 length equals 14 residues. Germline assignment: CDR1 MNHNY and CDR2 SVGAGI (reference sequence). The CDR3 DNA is TGTGCCAGCAGCCCCCGGACTTTCAAAAACATTCAGTACTTC. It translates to CASSPRTFKNIQYF.

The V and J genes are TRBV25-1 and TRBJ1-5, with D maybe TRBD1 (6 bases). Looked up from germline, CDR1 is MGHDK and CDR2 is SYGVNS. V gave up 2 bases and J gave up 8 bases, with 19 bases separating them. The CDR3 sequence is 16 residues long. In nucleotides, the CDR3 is TGTGCCAGCAGTGAAGGGGACAACTCCTTTTGGGAGCCCCAGCATTTT. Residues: CASSEGDNSFWEPQHF.

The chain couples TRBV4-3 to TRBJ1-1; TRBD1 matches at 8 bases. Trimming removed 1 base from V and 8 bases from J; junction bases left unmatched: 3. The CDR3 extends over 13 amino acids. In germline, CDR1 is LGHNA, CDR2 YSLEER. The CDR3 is CASSQVTGGEAFF. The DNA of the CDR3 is TGCGCCAGCAGCCAAGTAACAGGGGGAGAAGCTTTCTTT.

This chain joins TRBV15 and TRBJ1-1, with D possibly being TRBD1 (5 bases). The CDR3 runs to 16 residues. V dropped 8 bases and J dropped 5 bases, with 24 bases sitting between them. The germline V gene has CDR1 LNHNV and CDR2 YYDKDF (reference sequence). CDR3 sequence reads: CATSYWGEGGWTEAFF. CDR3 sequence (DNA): TGTGCCACCTCGTATTGGGGGGAGGGTGGATGGACTGAAGCTTTCTTT.

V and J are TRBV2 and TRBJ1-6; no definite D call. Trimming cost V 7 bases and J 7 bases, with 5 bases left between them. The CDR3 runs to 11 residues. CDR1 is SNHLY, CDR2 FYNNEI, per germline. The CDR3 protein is CASTRNSPLHF. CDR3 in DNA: TGTGCCAGCACCAGGAATTCACCCCTCCACTTT.

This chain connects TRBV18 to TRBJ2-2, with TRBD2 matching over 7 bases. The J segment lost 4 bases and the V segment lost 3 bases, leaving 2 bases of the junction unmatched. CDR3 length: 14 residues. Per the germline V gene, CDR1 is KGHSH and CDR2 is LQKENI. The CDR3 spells CASSPRGITGELFF. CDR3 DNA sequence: TGTGCCAGCTCACCGCGGGGGATCACCGGGGAGCTGTTTTTT.

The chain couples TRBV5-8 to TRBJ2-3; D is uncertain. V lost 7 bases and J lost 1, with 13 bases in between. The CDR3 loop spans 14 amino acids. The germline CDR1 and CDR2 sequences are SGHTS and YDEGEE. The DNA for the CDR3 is TGTGCCAGCGTGTCTCGAGTCGGCACAGATACGCAGTATTTT. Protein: CASVSRVGTDTQYF.

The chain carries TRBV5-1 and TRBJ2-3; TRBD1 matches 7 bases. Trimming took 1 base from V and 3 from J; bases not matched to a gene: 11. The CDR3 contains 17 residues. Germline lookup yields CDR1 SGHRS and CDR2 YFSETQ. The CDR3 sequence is CASSLSPGQEVTDTQYF. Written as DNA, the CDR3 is TGCGCCAGCAGCTTGTCCCCCGGACAGGAGGTAACAGATACGCAGTATTTT. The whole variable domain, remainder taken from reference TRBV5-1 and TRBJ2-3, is KAGVTQTPRYLIKTRGQQVTLSCSPISGHRSVSWYQQTPGQGLQFLFEYFSETQRNKGNFPGRFSGRQFSNSRSEMNVSTLELGDSALYLCASSLSPGQEVTDTQYFGPGTRLTVL.

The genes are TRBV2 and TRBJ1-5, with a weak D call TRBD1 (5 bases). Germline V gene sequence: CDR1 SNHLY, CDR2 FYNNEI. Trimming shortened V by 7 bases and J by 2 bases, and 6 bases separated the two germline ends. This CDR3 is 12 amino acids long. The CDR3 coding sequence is TGTGCCAGCAAAGGGGGCAATCAGCCCCAGCATTTT. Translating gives CASKGGNQPQHF.

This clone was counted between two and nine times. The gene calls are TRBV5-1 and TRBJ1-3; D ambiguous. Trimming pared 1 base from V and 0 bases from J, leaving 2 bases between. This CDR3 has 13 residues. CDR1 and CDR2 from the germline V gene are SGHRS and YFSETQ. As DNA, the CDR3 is TGCGCCAGCAGCTTGCGCTCTGGAAACACCATATATTTT. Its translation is CASSLRSGNTIYF.

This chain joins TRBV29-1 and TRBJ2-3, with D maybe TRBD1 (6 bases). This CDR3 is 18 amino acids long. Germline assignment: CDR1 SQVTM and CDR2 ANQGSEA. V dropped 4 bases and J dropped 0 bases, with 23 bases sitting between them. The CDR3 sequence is CSVVHRERTRTSTDTQYF. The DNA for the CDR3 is TGCAGCGTTGTCCACAGGGAGCGAACAAGAACTAGCACAGATACGCAGTATTTT.

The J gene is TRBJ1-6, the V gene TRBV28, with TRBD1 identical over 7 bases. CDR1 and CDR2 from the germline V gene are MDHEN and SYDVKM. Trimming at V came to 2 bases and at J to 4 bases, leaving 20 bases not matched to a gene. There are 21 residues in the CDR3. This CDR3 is CASSLRHRGALRLSYNSPLHF. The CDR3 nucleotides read TGTGCCAGCAGTTTACGCCACAGGGGCGCACTCCGACTATCTTATAATTCACCCCTCCACTTT.

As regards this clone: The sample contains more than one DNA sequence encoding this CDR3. CDR3 loop: CASSSIGQGAQTGNTIYF. The DNA of the CDR3 is TGCGCCAGCAGCTCGATTGGGCAGGGGGCTCAGACTGGAAACACCATATATTTT. The V gene is TRBV5-1, the J gene TRBJ1-3; 8 nucleotides line up with TRBD1. V gave up 3 bases and J gave up 2 bases; unmatched junction bases: 13. The germline gives CDR1 SGHRS, CDR2 YFSETQ. This CDR3 has 18 amino acids.

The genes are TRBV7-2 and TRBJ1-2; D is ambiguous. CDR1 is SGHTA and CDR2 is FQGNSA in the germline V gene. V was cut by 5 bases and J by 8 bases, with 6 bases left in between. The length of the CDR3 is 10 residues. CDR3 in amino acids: CASSPGGYTF. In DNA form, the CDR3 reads TGTGCCAGCAGCCCGGGAGGCTACACCTTC.

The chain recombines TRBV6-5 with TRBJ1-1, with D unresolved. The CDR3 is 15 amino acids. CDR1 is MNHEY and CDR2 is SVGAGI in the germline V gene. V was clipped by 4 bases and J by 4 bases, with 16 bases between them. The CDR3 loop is CASSSPREGGTEAFF. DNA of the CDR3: TGTGCCAGCAGTTCGCCCCGTGAGGGTGGCACTGAAGCTTTCTTT.

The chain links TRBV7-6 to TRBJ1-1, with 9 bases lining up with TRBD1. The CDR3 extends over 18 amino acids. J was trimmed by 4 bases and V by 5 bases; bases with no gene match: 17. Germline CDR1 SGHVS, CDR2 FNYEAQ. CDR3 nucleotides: TGTGCCAGCAGCCTATTACGTCCCGGGACAGGGAGATTCACTGAAGCTTTCTTT. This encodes CASSLLRPGTGRFTEAFF.

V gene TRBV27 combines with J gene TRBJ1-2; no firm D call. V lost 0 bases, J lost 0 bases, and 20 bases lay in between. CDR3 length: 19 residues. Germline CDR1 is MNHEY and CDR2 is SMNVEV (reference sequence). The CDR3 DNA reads TGTGCCAGCAGTTTATCGATCCCCCCCTTAAAGTCAGCTAACTATGGCTACACCTTC. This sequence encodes CASSLSIPPLKSANYGYTF.

This CDR3 reads CASSFGSGNTGELFF. For the CDR3, the DNA is TGTGCCAGTAGTTTTGGTAGCGGTAACACCGGGGAGCTGTTTTTT. This sequence joins TRBV19 and TRBJ2-2; weak D call: TRBD2 (6 bases). V was shortened by 5 bases and J by 2 bases, with 12 bases between the two germline ends. Per germline, CDR1 LNHDA and CDR2 SQIVND (reference sequence). The CDR3 runs 15 residues.

The CDR3 DNA reads as TGTGCCAGTTCGACCGGGACAGGGAATGAAAAACTGTTTTTT. Its protein product is CASSTGTGNEKLFF. This chain links TRBV14 with TRBJ1-4, with 9 bases matching TRBD1. The CDR3 totals 14 residues. The V and J ends lost 9 bases and 5 bases, in that order; junction bases with no gene match: 7. Germline loops: CDR1 SGHDN, CDR2 FVKESK.

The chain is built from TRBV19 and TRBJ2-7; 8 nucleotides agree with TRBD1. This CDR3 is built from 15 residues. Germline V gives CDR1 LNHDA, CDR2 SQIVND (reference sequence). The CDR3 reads CAAGDRTPFNYEQYF. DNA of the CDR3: TGTGCTGCAGGGGACAGGACTCCGTTTAACTACGAGCAGTACTTC.

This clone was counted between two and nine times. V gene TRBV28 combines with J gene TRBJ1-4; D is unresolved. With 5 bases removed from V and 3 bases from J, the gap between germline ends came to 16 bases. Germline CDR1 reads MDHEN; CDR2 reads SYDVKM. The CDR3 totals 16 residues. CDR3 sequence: CASSPPQVRANEKLFF. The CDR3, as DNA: TGTGCCAGCAGTCCACCCCAGGTGCGGGCTAATGAAAAACTGTTTTTT.

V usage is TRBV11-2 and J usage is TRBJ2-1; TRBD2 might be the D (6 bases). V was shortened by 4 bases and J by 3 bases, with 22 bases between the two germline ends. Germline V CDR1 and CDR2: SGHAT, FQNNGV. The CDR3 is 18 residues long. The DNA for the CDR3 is TGTGCCAGCAGCTCCCGCTCTCCACTAGCAGATCACTACAATGAGCAGTTCTTC. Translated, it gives CASSSRSPLADHYNEQFF.

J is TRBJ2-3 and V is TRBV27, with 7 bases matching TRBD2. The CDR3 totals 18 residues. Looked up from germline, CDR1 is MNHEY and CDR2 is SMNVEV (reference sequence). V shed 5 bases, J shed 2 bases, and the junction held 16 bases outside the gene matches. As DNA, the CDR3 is TGTGCCAGCAGTCCCAATGTGGGAGGGGCGAGAATCACAGATACGCAGTATTTT. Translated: CASSPNVGGARITDTQYF.

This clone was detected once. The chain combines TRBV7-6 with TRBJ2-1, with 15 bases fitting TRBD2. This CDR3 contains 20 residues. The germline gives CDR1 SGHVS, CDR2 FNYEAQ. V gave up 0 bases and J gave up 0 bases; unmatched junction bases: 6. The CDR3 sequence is CASSLARGLAGGSSYNEQFF. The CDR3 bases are TGTGCCAGCAGCTTAGCTAGGGGACTAGCGGGGGGAAGCTCCTACAATGAGCAGTTCTTC. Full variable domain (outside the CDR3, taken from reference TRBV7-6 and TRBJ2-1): GAGVSQSPRYKVTKRGQDVALRCDPISGHVSLYWYRQALGQGPEFLTYFNYEAQQDKSGLPNDRFSAERPEGSISTLTIQRTEQRDSAMYRCASSLARGLAGGSSYNEQFFGPGTRLTVL.